This is a list of T cell receptor beta chains from one sample in a study of cytomegalovirus exposure and HLA in healthy donors. Profiling relied on immunoSEQ multiplex PCR, and the TCRdb table lists in-frame clones only, not all of them. Of 180,000 or so clones in the sample, 76% were seen once. Input material: PBMCs. The receptors were sampled from a woman younger than 45 in good health and CMV-seropositive. Both conserved end residues are part of each CDR3. The order of the fields is CDR3 protein, V gene, J gene, D gene. A D gene is named only where the DNA matches it firmly.

CASSQDPGPVSYNEQFF	TRBV4-3	TRBJ2-1	NA
CASSLARGALNEQFF	TRBV7-9	TRBJ2-1	TRBD2
CASTIVRARGVNTEAFF	TRBV19	TRBJ1-1	TRBD1
CAIRRAYGDRAYEQYF	TRBV10-3	TRBJ2-7	TRBD1
CASSSWDAGRGDTQYF	TRBV7-9	TRBJ2-3	TRBD2
CASSAGGTSTDTQYF	TRBV2	TRBJ2-3	NA
CASRPGTTNTGELFF	TRBV7-9	TRBJ2-2	TRBD2
CASSPSGGDLETQYF	TRBV5-1	TRBJ2-5	TRBD2
CASSLQGPRGNQPQHF	TRBV7-2	TRBJ1-5	NA
CASSLSRAGGATDTQYF	TRBV27	TRBJ2-3	TRBD1
CASSLADRGRATNEKLFF	TRBV5-1	TRBJ1-4	TRBD1
CASSYSSFVSNTEAFF	TRBV6-5	TRBJ1-1	NA
CASSLVGGAETQYF	TRBV5-1	TRBJ2-5	TRBD2
CASSESLVPTVF	TRBV10-2	TRBJ2-7	NA
CASSLPTSGALYYEQYF	TRBV5-5	TRBJ2-7	TRBD2
CASNRRASGANVLTF	TRBV7-8	TRBJ2-6	NA
CASSLVLAGGRNEQFF	TRBV5-1	TRBJ2-1	TRBD2
CASSPSSRLDGYTF	TRBV18	TRBJ1-2	NA
CSSSTSGRVNTGELFF	TRBV7-9	TRBJ2-2	TRBD2
CAISLTRTDLGVYGYTF	TRBV10-3	TRBJ1-2	NA
CASSMRGGGYTF	TRBV6-5	TRBJ1-2	NA
CASSVATGSNYGYTF	TRBV9	TRBJ1-2	NA
CSSSSPRGASSTIYF	TRBV7-9	TRBJ1-3	NA
CSATPGGGSDTQYF	TRBV29-1	TRBJ2-3	TRBD2
CASRGGTGRREQYF	TRBV5-1	TRBJ2-7	TRBD1
CASSPLTGYYEQYF	TRBV11-2	TRBJ2-7	NA
CASRSDRPPYEQYF	TRBV2	TRBJ2-7	NA
CASSLAGGETQYF	TRBV7-2	TRBJ2-5	NA
CASSGQRSPLHF	TRBV19	TRBJ1-6	NA
CARSRRQLGETQYF	TRBV5-3	TRBJ2-5	NA
CASSPGRQETQYF	TRBV6-6	TRBJ2-5	NA
CASSLARSGGRETQYF	TRBV5-6	TRBJ2-5	TRBD2
CASSRGDLEKLFF	TRBV7-2	TRBJ1-4	NA
CASSYSTGYEQYF	TRBV6-5	TRBJ2-7	NA